Below, 32 T cell receptor beta chains from the same sample are listed, as sequenced in a study of blood T cell repertoires in COVID-19. Here immunoSEQ multiplex PCR was the method, and the copy in TCRdb shows in-frame clones only, minus some. The table records 410,000 or so clones, 86% of them present only once. The specimen was peripheral blood. These receptors were taken from a woman aged 25 to 39 with active or convalescent COVID-19.

V gene TRBV6-5 combines with J gene TRBJ2-3; 10 nucleotides align to TRBD2. Germline V gene sequence: CDR1 MNHEY, CDR2 SVGAGI. This CDR3 spans 16 amino acids. The J segment lost 1 base and the V segment lost 4 bases, leaving 5 bases of the junction unmatched. CDR3 protein: CASSLLAGDRTDTQYF. In DNA, the CDR3 is TGTGCCAGCAGTTTGCTAGCGGGGGACCGCACAGATACGCAGTATTTT.

This clone appeared a few times. This rearrangement joins TRBV19 to TRBJ1-1; D might be TRBD1 (5 bases). Germline V gene sequence: CDR1 LNHDA, CDR2 SQIVND (reference sequence). The length of the CDR3 is 14 residues. The germline V and J ends were trimmed by 3 bases and 6 bases, with 14 bases remaining between them. The CDR3 sequence is CASSMSITGAEAFF. The CDR3, as DNA: TGTGCCAGTAGTATGAGTATTACGGGGGCTGAAGCTTTCTTT.

This clone was picked up a small number of times. This chain connects TRBV5-4 to TRBJ1-3; no firm D call. The CDR3 spans 13 residues. CDR1 and CDR2 from the germline V gene are SGHNT and YYREEE (reference sequence). With 1 base removed from V and 4 bases from J, the gap between germline ends came to 6 bases. The CDR3 DNA reads TGTGCCAGCAGCTTGACAGAGGGAAACACCATATATTTT. This sequence encodes CASSLTEGNTIYF. The whole variable domain, remainder taken from reference TRBV5-4 and TRBJ1-3, is ETGVTQSPTHLIKTRGQQVTLRCSSQSGHNTVSWYQQALGQGPQFIFQYYREEENGRGNFPPRFSGLQFPNYSSELNVNALELDDSALYLCASSLTEGNTIYFGEGSWLTVV.

The chain carries TRBV28 and TRBJ2-1; 9 nucleotides agree with TRBD2. CDR1 MDHEN and CDR2 SYDVKM come from the germline V gene. The CDR3 has 16 residues. V shed 4 bases, J shed 6 bases, and the junction held 10 bases outside the gene matches. The CDR3 DNA follows: TGTGCCAGCAGTTCCATTAGCGGGAGAGGGTCCAATGAGCAGTTCTTC. Translation: CASSSISGRGSNEQFF.

V and J are TRBV6-5 and TRBJ1-1, with TRBD1 matching over 8 bases. Germline V lookup: CDR1 MNHEY, CDR2 SVGAGI. The CDR3 loop spans 13 amino acids. The ends lost 6 bases at V and 5 bases at J; junction bases unmatched: 5. The DNA for the CDR3 is TGTGCCAGCAGACAGGGGGGTTATACTGAAGCTTTCTTT. Encoded protein: CASRQGGYTEAFF.

V usage is TRBV7-9 and J usage is TRBJ2-7; D ambiguous. CDR3 length: 13 residues. V was trimmed by 3 bases and J by 1 base, leaving 7 bases between them. CDR1 and CDR2 (germline): SEHNR, FQNEAQ (reference sequence). CDR3 protein: CASSLIVSYEQYF. In DNA form, the CDR3 reads TGTGCCAGCAGCTTGATAGTATCCTACGAGCAGTACTTC.

This clone showed up just once. The chain recombines TRBV29-1 with TRBJ1-2; weak D call: TRBD1 (6 bases). V was clipped by 4 bases and J by 3 bases, with 18 bases between them. Germline lookup yields CDR1 SQVTM and CDR2 ANQGSEA. This CDR3 comprises 15 residues. CDR3 amino acids: CSVGLGQGKDYGYTF. DNA for the CDR3: TGCAGCGTTGGCCTAGGGCAGGGGAAGGACTATGGCTACACCTTC.

Written as DNA, the CDR3 is TGCGCCAGCAGCCCAATGCGAGGGAGTGATGGCTACACCTTC. It codes for CASSPMRGSDGYTF. This chain uses TRBV5-1 with TRBJ1-2; D remains unclear. Per germline, CDR1 SGHRS and CDR2 YFSETQ. The CDR3 consists of 14 residues. Trimming shortened V by 4 bases and J by 6 bases, and 16 bases separated the two germline ends.

The V and J genes are TRBV7-9 and TRBJ2-1; D remains ambiguous. V lost 6 bases and J lost 5, with 11 bases in between. The CDR3 has 13 residues. Germline loops: CDR1 SEHNR, CDR2 FQNEAQ (reference sequence). CDR3 sequence: CASRIGGDNEQFF. The DNA of the CDR3 is TGTGCCAGCAGAATAGGTGGAGACAATGAGCAGTTCTTC.

The chain carries TRBV10-3 and TRBJ1-5; tentatively, D is TRBD1 (6 bases). Trimming shortened V by 10 bases and J by 5 bases, and 15 bases separated the two germline ends. The CDR3 totals 13 residues. The germline CDR1 and CDR2 sequences are ENHRY and SYGVKD. This CDR3 is CASTQGVDQPQHF. CDR3 in DNA: TGTGCCAGCACACAGGGTGTAGATCAGCCCCAGCATTTT.

The table lists this clone with a count of one. The V call is TRBV5-6, the J call TRBJ1-4; D gene uncertain. The CDR3 is made up of 11 amino acids. The V end was cut by 4 bases, the J end by 6 bases, with 4 bases between. The germline CDR1 and CDR2 sequences are SGHDT and YYEEEE. The CDR3 loop reads CASSRHEKLFF. The DNA of the CDR3 is TGTGCCAGCAGCCGTCATGAAAAACTGTTTTTT. The whole variable domain, filled in from reference TRBV5-6 and TRBJ1-4, reads DAGVTQSPTHLIKTRGQQVTLRCSPKSGHDTVSWYQQALGQGPQFIFQYYEEEERQRGNFPDRFSGHQFPNYSSELNVNALLLGDSALYLCASSRHEKLFFGSGTQLSVL.

V gene TRBV5-1 combines with J gene TRBJ1-1; D is possibly TRBD1 (6 bases). Germline V gives CDR1 SGHRS, CDR2 YFSETQ. The CDR3 sequence is 13 residues long. With 7 bases removed from V and 5 bases from J, the gap between germline ends came to 15 bases. The CDR3 is CASRGGQGTEAFF. CDR3 coding DNA: TGCGCCAGCCGAGGGGGTCAGGGGACTGAAGCTTTCTTT.

The CDR3, as DNA: TGCGCCAGCAGCCTCGGGACTAGACAAGAGACCCAGTACTTC. This sequence encodes CASSLGTRQETQYF. The chain is built from TRBV5-1 and TRBJ2-5; 8 bases are shared with TRBD2. The CDR3 covers 14 residues. V trimming: 4 bases; J trimming: 2 bases; junction bases outside the gene matches: 4. Germline-derived CDR1 and CDR2 are SGHRS and YFSETQ.

The chain links TRBV19 to TRBJ2-5; 14 nucleotides match TRBD2. V was clipped by 6 bases and J by 4 bases; unmatched bases: 1. The CDR3 sequence is 14 residues long. Germline CDR1 is LNHDA and CDR2 is SQIVND (reference sequence). Here the CDR3 DNA reads TGTGCCAGTAGGACTAGCGGGGGGGCAGAGACCCAGTACTTC. It specifies CASRTSGGAETQYF.

Here the CDR3 reads CASSWDFSGANVLTF. In nucleotides, the CDR3 is TGTGCCAGCAGTTGGGACTTCTCTGGGGCCAACGTCCTGACTTTC. The rearrangement links TRBV27 to TRBJ2-6, with D maybe TRBD2 (6 bases). Germline V lookup: CDR1 MNHEY, CDR2 SMNVEV (reference sequence). The CDR3 runs to 15 residues. V lost 4 bases and J lost 0, with 7 bases in between.

The chain combines TRBV18 with TRBJ2-1; 8 bases map to TRBD1. The CDR3 has 16 residues. CDR1 and CDR2 (germline): KGHSH, LQKENI. V trimming: 3 bases; J trimming: 6 bases; junction bases outside the gene matches: 10. The DNA of the CDR3 is TGTGCCAGCTCACCGTCTTCAACGGGGACAGGCAATGAGCAGTTCTTC. It encodes CASSPSSTGTGNEQFF.

This rearrangement joins TRBV6-5 to TRBJ2-7, with a possible D match to TRBD2 (5 bases). This CDR3 has 12 amino acids. V lost 8 bases and J 2 bases, leaving 10 bases between the germline ends. The germline gives CDR1 MNHEY, CDR2 SVGAGI. The CDR3, as DNA: TGTGCCAGCGATAACGGGGCCTACGAGCAGTACTTC. Residues: CASDNGAYEQYF.

The V call is TRBV5-1, the J call TRBJ2-2; 10 bases are a match to TRBD2. Germline lookup yields CDR1 SGHRS and CDR2 YFSETQ. This CDR3 region has 17 residues. J gave up 1 base and V 5 bases, and 8 bases lay outside the gene matches. CDR3 DNA sequence: TGCGCCAGCAGTTTCGGTGGACTAGCGGAGAACACCGGGGAGCTGTTTTTT. Amino acids: CASSFGGLAENTGELFF.

V gene TRBV2 combines with J gene TRBJ1-2, with TRBD1 matching 8 bases. From germline, CDR1 is SNHLY and CDR2 FYNNEI. J lost 6 bases, V lost 7 bases, and 16 bases had no gene match. The CDR3 contains 16 residues. This CDR3 reads CASTPFPPDRGDGYTF. The CDR3 DNA is TGTGCCAGCACCCCCTTCCCCCCTGACAGGGGAGATGGCTACACCTTC.

The chain combines TRBV19 with TRBJ2-2, with D uncertain. With 5 bases removed from V and 5 bases from J, the gap between germline ends came to 12 bases. Germline CDR1 is LNHDA and CDR2 is SQIVND (reference sequence). The CDR3 sequence is 14 residues long. For the CDR3, the DNA is TGTGCCAGTAGTCCCACCTATTCAACCGGGGAGCTGTTTTTT. The encoded protein is CASSPTYSTGELFF.

This chain links TRBV9 with TRBJ1-2; a weak D match, TRBD1 (5 bases). The CDR3 runs 17 residues. CDR1 and CDR2 from the germline V gene are SGDLS and YYNGEE. V lost 3 bases to trimming and J lost 0 bases, with 18 bases between them. The CDR3 region has the DNA TGTGCCAGCAGCGCCAGGAGGGGCGGAGATCCTAACTATGGCTACACCTTC. It encodes CASSARRGGDPNYGYTF.

The genes are TRBV11-2 and TRBJ1-1, with D possibly matching TRBD1 (6 bases). Germline CDR1 and CDR2: SGHAT and FQNNGV. Trimming stripped 6 bases from V and 1 base from J, with 12 bases between. The CDR3 runs to 14 residues. The CDR3 loop reads CASRIGGENTEAFF. CDR3 DNA: TGTGCCAGCAGGATAGGGGGAGAGAACACTGAAGCTTTCTTT.

J is TRBJ2-3 and V is TRBV6-6; a weak D match, TRBD1 (6 bases). From germline, CDR1 is MNHNY and CDR2 SVGAGI (reference sequence). V lost 5 bases and J lost 2, with 8 bases in between. The CDR3 contains 13 residues. The CDR3 loop reads CASSDRPTDTQYF. DNA of the CDR3: TGTGCCAGCAGTGACAGGCCCACAGATACGCAGTATTTT.

CDR3 sequence reads: CASSPPKPLSQYF. The CDR3 DNA follows: TGTGCCAGCAGCCCGCCCAAGCCGTTGTCGCAGTATTTT. The J gene is TRBJ2-3, the V gene TRBV6-2 or TRBV6-3; unclear D gene. CDR1 and CDR2 (germline): MNHEY, SVGEGT. CDR3 length: 13 residues. Trimming took off 6 bases at V and 10 bases at J, with 17 bases between the two ends.

The V gene is TRBV12-3 or TRBV12-4, the J gene TRBJ2-2; 9 nucleotides line up with TRBD1. Trimming removed 6 bases from V and 6 bases from J; junction bases left unmatched: 2. There are 13 residues in the CDR3. CDR3 region: CASRQGAPGELFF. DNA for the CDR3: TGTGCCAGCAGACAGGGGGCCCCCGGGGAGCTGTTTTTT.

The chain carries TRBV7-2 and TRBJ1-1, with 7 bases lining up with TRBD1. V dropped 2 bases and J dropped 4; count of bases not matched to a gene: 4. In germline, CDR1 is SGHTA, CDR2 FQGNSA. The CDR3 covers 14 residues. The CDR3 sequence: CASSLMAGGTEAFF. The CDR3 nucleotides are TGTGCCAGCAGCTTAATGGCAGGGGGCACTGAAGCTTTCTTT.

The rearrangement joins TRBV19 to TRBJ2-7; 9 nucleotides line up with TRBD1. The CDR3 is made up of 14 amino acids. CDR1 is LNHDA and CDR2 is SQIVND in the germline V gene (reference sequence). V shed 7 bases and J 3 bases; nucleotides not matched to a gene: 7. The CDR3 sequence: CASTPGQGNYEQYF. The DNA for the CDR3 is TGTGCCAGTACCCCGGGACAGGGAAACTACGAGCAGTACTTC. Together with reference TRBV19 and TRBJ2-7, the CDR3 gives the full variable domain: DGGITQSPKYLFRKEGQNVTLSCEQNLNHDAMYWYRQDPGQGLRLIYYSQIVNDFQKGDIAEGYSVSREKKESFPLTVTSAQKNPTAFYLCASTPGQGNYEQYFGPGTRLTVT.

J is TRBJ1-5 and V is TRBV19, with 8 bases that match TRBD1. CDR3 size: 15 residues. Germline lookup yields CDR1 LNHDA and CDR2 SQIVND (reference sequence). V lost 8 bases and J lost 5; bases outside the gene matches: 11. CDR3 in DNA: TGTGCCAGTGCGCGGACAGGGTTTTATGATCAGCCCCAGCATTTT. Encoded protein: CASARTGFYDQPQHF.

The chain uses TRBV7-2 and TRBJ1-5; D gene unclear. Germline V lookup: CDR1 SGHTA, CDR2 FQGNSA. V was trimmed by 5 bases and J by 6 bases, leaving 11 bases between them. This CDR3 has 13 amino acids. This chain's CDR3 is CASSPEASQPQHF. The CDR3 DNA sequence: TGTGCCAGCAGCCCCGAGGCTAGTCAGCCCCAGCATTTT.

In this sample, this clone turned up a few times. CDR3 region: CASSRGQRNYGYTF. The DNA for the CDR3 is TGTGCCAGCAGCCGAGGACAGAGGAACTATGGCTACACCTTC. This chain uses TRBV3-1 (or the pseudogene TRBV3-2) with TRBJ1-2; the D gene is possibly TRBD1 (6 bases). CDR1 and CDR2 from the germline V gene are LGHDT and YNNKEL (reference sequence). The CDR3 contains 14 residues. Trimming cost V 4 bases and J 2 bases, with 11 bases left between them.

This chain joins TRBV9 and TRBJ2-7; D remains unclear. CDR1 is SGDLS and CDR2 is YYNGEE in the germline V gene. This CDR3 has 12 residues. V was shortened by 2 bases and J by 1 base, with 4 bases between the two germline ends. The DNA of the CDR3 is TGTGCCAGCAGCGTCAATTCCTACGAGCAGTACTTC. The encoded protein is CASSVNSYEQYF. The variable domain in full, with the rest retrieved from reference TRBV9 and TRBJ2-7, is DSGVTQTPKHLITATGQRVTLRCSPRSGDLSVYWYQQSLDQGLQFLIQYYNGEERAKGNILERFSAQQFPDLHSELNLSSLELGDSALYFCASSVNSYEQYFGPGTRLTVT.

The genes are TRBV6-5 and TRBJ2-7; TRBD1 aligns across 7 bases. Germline values: CDR1 MNHEY, CDR2 SVGAGI. V was pared by 6 bases and J by 7 bases, with 9 bases of the junction left unmatched. This CDR3 spans 13 amino acids. CDR3 sequence reads: CASRTGPRREQYF. In DNA, the CDR3 is TGTGCCAGCAGGACAGGGCCCCGGAGGGAGCAGTACTTC.